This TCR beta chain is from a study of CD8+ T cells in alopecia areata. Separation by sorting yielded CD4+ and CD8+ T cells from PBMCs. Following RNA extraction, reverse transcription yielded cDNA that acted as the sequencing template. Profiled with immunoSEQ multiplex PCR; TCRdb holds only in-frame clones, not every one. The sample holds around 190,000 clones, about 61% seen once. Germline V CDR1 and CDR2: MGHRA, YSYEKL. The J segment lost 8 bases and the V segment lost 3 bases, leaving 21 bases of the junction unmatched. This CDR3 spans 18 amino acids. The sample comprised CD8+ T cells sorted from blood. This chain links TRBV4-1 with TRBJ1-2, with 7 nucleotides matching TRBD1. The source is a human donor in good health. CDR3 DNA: TGCGCCAGCAGCCAGGTCGCAGGTCTTGGACAGGATCCTGGGGGCTACACCTTC. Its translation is CASSQVAGLGQDPGGYTF.